Shown below are 25 T cell receptor beta chains from a single sample sequenced in a study of identical twins. TCRdb reprocessed the 5' RACE reads via MiXCR and lists one record per CDR3 protein. This sample has 450,000 or so distinct CDR3 sequences; around 15% occur once, and the top ten carry around 0.98%. These same data were also listed under a study on yellow fever vaccine responses in identical twins.

Sequencing used CD4+ T cells sorted from blood. The source is a young woman in good health.

This clonotype was seen more than once but under ten times. This chain joins TRBV18 and TRBJ1-4; no firm D call. The CDR3 has 15 amino acids. Trimming cost V 4 bases and J 0 bases, with 9 bases left between them. Germline V gene lookup returns CDR1 KGHSH and CDR2 LQKENI. Here the CDR3 reads CASSQTQATNEKLFF. DNA of the CDR3: TGTGCCAGCTCACAAACCCAGGCAACTAATGAAAAACTGTTTTTT. The complete variable domain, with remaining parts taken from reference TRBV18 and TRBJ1-4, reads NAGVMQNPRHLVRRRGQEARLRCSPMKGHSHVYWYRQLPEEGLKFMVYLQKENIIDESGMPKERFSAEFPKEGPSILRIQQVVRGDSAAYFCASSQTQATNEKLFFGSGTQLSVL.

This clonotype has more than one count but fewer than ten. The chain joins TRBV4-3 to TRBJ2-3; the D is unclear. This CDR3 region has 14 residues. V lost 2 bases to trimming and J lost 2 bases, with 8 bases between them. The V gene's germline CDR1 is LGHNA and CDR2 YSLEER. The CDR3 coding sequence is TGCGCCAGCAGCCAAAGGTTAAACACAGATACGCAGTATTTT. Translating gives CASSQRLNTDTQYF.

The CDR3 loop is CASSLLEGSYEQYF. The CDR3 DNA is TGTGCCAGCAGTTTGCTAGAAGGCTCCTACGAGCAGTACTTC. The J gene is TRBJ2-7, the V gene TRBV12-3 or TRBV12-4; D call uncertain. The V end was cut by 3 bases, the J end by 0 bases, with 9 bases between. The CDR3 sequence is 14 residues long.

The table lists this clonotype with many counts. CDR3 nucleotides: TGTGCCAGCAGCGATAGAGCGGGGGGGCGAGATACGCAGTATTTT. Its protein product is CASSDRAGGRDTQYF. This chain connects TRBV9 to TRBJ2-3; TRBD2 agrees at 10 bases. Germline CDR1 SGDLS, CDR2 YYNGEE. The V and J ends lost 3 bases and 5 bases, in that order; junction bases with no gene match: 6. CDR3 length: 15 residues.

This clonotype came up a few times. The V and J genes are TRBV20-1 and TRBJ2-1; 11 bases fit TRBD1. The V gene's germline CDR1 is DFQATT and CDR2 SNEGSKA (reference sequence). J gave up 5 bases and V 3 bases, and 3 bases lay outside the gene matches. This CDR3 is 14 amino acids long. CDR3 nucleotides: TGCAGTGCTAGGGGGGACAGGGGGAACAATGAGCAGTTCTTC. It codes for CSARGDRGNNEQFF.

The J gene is TRBJ1-5, the V gene TRBV20-1; D may be TRBD1 (5 bases). V lost 2 bases, J lost 7 bases, and 12 bases lay in between. The CDR3 contains 13 residues. CDR1 DFQATT and CDR2 SNEGSKA come from the germline V gene (reference sequence). The CDR3 is CSARISGSQPQHF. In nucleotides, the CDR3 is TGCAGTGCTAGAATTTCAGGGAGCCAGCCCCAGCATTTT.

This chain joins TRBV4-1 and TRBJ2-3; D possibly uses TRBD1 or TRBD2 (5 bases each). The CDR3 is 17 amino acids. Per the germline V gene, CDR1 is MGHRA and CDR2 is YSYEKL. Between the trimmed V and J ends, which lost 1 base and 8 bases, there was a span of 22 bases. This CDR3 is CASSQADGLGARGTQYF. The DNA for the CDR3 is TGCGCCAGCAGCCAAGCGGACGGTTTGGGAGCGAGGGGTACGCAGTATTTT.

The chain recombines TRBV20-1 with TRBJ2-4, with 10 bases aligning to TRBD1. This CDR3 spans 15 amino acids. The V and J ends lost 0 bases and 7 bases, in that order; junction bases with no gene match: 6. Germline V gives CDR1 DFQATT, CDR2 SNEGSKA (reference sequence). The CDR3 is CSARDRTGGLNIQYF. The CDR3 coding sequence is TGCAGTGCTAGAGATAGGACAGGGGGTTTGAACATTCAGTACTTC.

In this sample, this clonotype turned up a few times. The genes are TRBV30 and TRBJ2-4; 8 bases align to TRBD1. The CDR3 length is 13 residues. Trimming took 7 bases from V and 0 from J; bases not matched to a gene: 2. Germline loops: CDR1 GTSNPN, CDR2 SVGIG (reference sequence). CDR3 nucleotides: TGTGCCTCCGACAGGGGAGCCAAAAACATTCAGTACTTC. It translates to CASDRGAKNIQYF.

This clonotype was counted ten times or more. The V and J genes are TRBV12-3 or TRBV12-4 and TRBJ1-1; 9 bases are a match to TRBD1. J lost 4 bases, V lost 6 bases, and 6 bases had no gene match. This CDR3 region has 14 residues. In DNA, the CDR3 is TGTGCCAGCAGCAACAGGGGGCGCGGCACTGAAGCTTTCTTT. Encoded protein: CASSNRGRGTEAFF.

This clonotype was found many times. The rearrangement links TRBV4-2 to TRBJ1-6, with a weak D call TRBD1 (5 bases). Germline V gene data show CDR1 as LGHNA and CDR2 as YNFKEQ. The CDR3 consists of 17 residues. V was cut by 0 bases and J by 9 bases, with 18 bases left in between. Here the CDR3 reads CASSQDRGVNTGSPLHF. Here the CDR3 DNA reads TGTGCCAGCAGCCAAGACCGAGGGGTAAACACGGGTTCACCCCTCCACTTT.

This clonotype was counted between two and nine times. The CDR3 protein is CSADLAGVTDTQYF. The CDR3 DNA reads TGCAGTGCCGACTTAGCGGGAGTCACAGATACGCAGTATTTT. The chain recombines TRBV20-1 with TRBJ2-3; TRBD2 matches at 9 bases. J was trimmed by 2 bases and V by 6 bases; bases with no gene match: 6. Germline-derived CDR1 and CDR2 are DFQATT and SNEGSKA (reference sequence). This CDR3 is built from 14 residues.

The rearrangement joins TRBV6-6 to TRBJ2-7, with TRBD1 as a possible D gene (6 bases). The CDR3 sequence is 13 residues long. CDR1 MNHNY and CDR2 SVGAGI come from the germline V gene (reference sequence). The V end lost 2 bases, the J end lost 7 bases, and 12 bases lay between the germline ends. CDR3 DNA: TGTGCCAGCAGTTACCAACAGGGCGGAGAGCAGTACTTC. It translates to CASSYQQGGEQYF.

This clonotype was detected a few times. Here the CDR3 DNA reads TGCGCCAGCAGCCAAGTTGTTGCCTACAATGAGCAGTTCTTC. Its translation is CASSQVVAYNEQFF. The chain joins TRBV4-1 to TRBJ2-1, with D uncertain. The CDR3 runs 14 residues. Germline CDR1 MGHRA, CDR2 YSYEKL. Deletions cut 1 base from V and 2 bases from J, with 6 bases between.

This clonotype was recorded many times. The J gene is TRBJ1-1, the V gene TRBV2; D unresolved. This CDR3 is built from 13 residues. The V gene's germline CDR1 is SNHLY and CDR2 FYNNEI. The ends were cut back, 5 bases at V and 5 bases at J, with 12 bases in the middle. The CDR3 is CASSPAGYTEAFF. CDR3 coding DNA: TGTGCCAGCAGTCCCGCGGGATATACTGAAGCTTTCTTT.

This clonotype was counted many times. The chain combines TRBV2 with TRBJ2-1; TRBD2 might be the D (5 bases). Germline lookup yields CDR1 SNHLY and CDR2 FYNNEI. Trimming cost V 2 bases and J 6 bases, with 17 bases left between them. CDR3 length: 16 amino acids. Written as DNA, the CDR3 is TGTGCCAGCAGTGAAATATTGAGGGAGCGGTTCAATGAGCAGTTCTTC. This sequence encodes CASSEILRERFNEQFF.

This clonotype was observed a handful of times. J is TRBJ2-1 and V is TRBV9, with TRBD2 identical over 10 bases. Per the germline V gene, CDR1 is SGDLS and CDR2 is YYNGEE. The length of the CDR3 is 12 residues. V was clipped by 7 bases and J by 15 bases; unmatched bases: 10. The CDR3 DNA reads TGTGCCAGCCCCAAGCGGGGGGGCCTGGGGTTCTTC. As protein: CASPKRGGLGFF. Full variable domain (remainder filled in from reference TRBV9 and TRBJ2-1): DSGVTQTPKHLITATGQRVTLRCSPRSGDLSVYWYQQSLDQGLQFLIQYYNGEERAKGNILERFSAQQFPDLHSELNLSSLELGDSALYFCASPKRGGLGFFGPGTRLTVL.

The chain employs TRBV20-1 and TRBJ2-3; 10 bases map to TRBD2. Germline values: CDR1 DFQATT, CDR2 SNEGSKA (reference sequence). The CDR3 is 16 amino acids. J lost 6 bases, V lost 6 bases, and 15 bases had no gene match. CDR3 DNA sequence: TGCAGTGCGACCCGCCCATTGACTAGCGGGCTTGATACGCAGTATTTT. The encoded protein is CSATRPLTSGLDTQYF.

This clonotype has a handful of counts. The CDR3 DNA reads TGTGCCAGCAGTTTGCGACAGGAAAACAATGAGCAGTTCTTC. Protein sequence: CASSLRQENNEQFF. The rearrangement uses TRBV27 and TRBJ2-1; D perhaps matches TRBD1 (6 bases). The CDR3 is made up of 14 amino acids. The germline gives CDR1 MNHEY, CDR2 SMNVEV (reference sequence). V lost 3 bases and J lost 5, with 11 bases in between.

Ten or more counts support this clonotype. The chain's CDR3 is CASSLVANTEAFF. The CDR3 DNA reads TGTGCCAGCAGCTTAGTGGCGAACACTGAAGCTTTCTTT. This chain connects TRBV7-2 to TRBJ1-1, with D unresolved. Deletions cut 1 base from V and 1 base from J, with 4 bases between. The CDR3 length is 13 residues. CDR1 is SGHTA, CDR2 FQGNSA, per germline.

This clonotype was counted many times. The V and J genes are TRBV12-3 or TRBV12-4 and TRBJ2-1, with 8 bases matching TRBD2. The ends lost 3 bases at V and 2 bases at J; junction bases unmatched: 3. The CDR3 runs 15 residues. The CDR3 DNA follows: TGTGCCAGCAGTTTGAGCGGGAGTACCTACAATGAGCAGTTCTTC. As protein: CASSLSGSTYNEQFF.

The chain carries TRBV7-9 and TRBJ2-3; D unclear. The CDR3 totals 12 residues. Germline assignment: CDR1 SEHNR and CDR2 FQNEAQ (reference sequence). The germline V and J ends were trimmed by 5 bases and 7 bases, with 10 bases remaining between them. CDR3 coding DNA: TGTGCCAGCAGCCTCATGGAAAATACGCAGTATTTT. Protein: CASSLMENTQYF.

The chain couples TRBV11-2 to TRBJ1-6; 10 nucleotides line up with TRBD1. The germline V gene encodes CDR1 SGHAT and CDR2 FQNNGV. The CDR3 is made up of 15 amino acids. J lost 7 bases, V lost 4 bases, and 4 bases had no gene match. As DNA, the CDR3 is TGTGCCAGCAGCTCTAGGACAGGGGGGAATTCACCCCTCCACTTT. This codes for CASSSRTGGNSPLHF.

This clonotype occurred a few times. The chain is built from TRBV7-2 and TRBJ1-5; TRBD1 is a possible D gene (6 bases). The ends were cut back, 3 bases at V and 6 bases at J, with 15 bases in the middle. This CDR3 spans 15 amino acids. Germline CDR1 SGHTA, CDR2 FQGNSA. CDR3 in DNA: TGTGCCAGCAGCTTCTCAGGGGCCTGGGGTCAGCCCCAGCATTTT. This gives the protein CASSFSGAWGQPQHF. The full variable domain, completed using reference TRBV7-2 and TRBJ1-5, is GAGVSQSPSNKVTEKGKDVELRCDPISGHTALYWYRQSLGQGLEFLIYFQGNSAPDKSGLPSDRFSAERTGGSVSTLTIQRTQQEDSAVYLCASSFSGAWGQPQHFGDGTRLSIL.

This clonotype was seen at least ten times. The rearrangement links TRBV9 to TRBJ2-5; 8 bases are shared with TRBD2. The J segment lost 5 bases and the V segment lost 0 bases, leaving 9 bases of the junction unmatched. This CDR3 has 16 residues. Germline lookup yields CDR1 SGDLS and CDR2 YYNGEE. The CDR3 loop is CASSVGILSGGETQYF. In DNA, the CDR3 is TGTGCCAGCAGCGTAGGGATCCTAAGCGGGGGTGAGACCCAGTACTTC.